The count of the clone carrying this T cell receptor (beta chain) is one. This sample was taken from a study of blood T cell repertoires in COVID-19. Study at large: Donors in the United States, Italy and Spain gave samples during acute or convalescent COVID-19. T cells, B-cell-depleted T cells, or PBMCs provided the cDNA or gDNA that served as material.

The germline V gene has CDR1 GTSNPN and CDR2 SVGIG (reference sequence). V was pared by 0 bases and J by 4 bases, with 17 bases between. This CDR3 has 16 residues. Profiling relied on immunoSEQ multiplex PCR, and the TCRdb table lists in-frame clones only, not all of them. The sample has approximately 250,000 clones, roughly 90% seen once. Sequencing was done on a sample of peripheral blood. The chain is built from TRBV30 and TRBJ2-3; a weak D match, TRBD1 (5 bases). This clonotype originated in a man aged 25 to 45 who had recovered from COVID-19. CDR3 bases: TGTGCCTGGAGTGTACTTGCTAGTAGGGGTTCAGATACGCAGTATTTT. This codes for CAWSVLASRGSDTQYF.